These T cell receptor beta chains were read from a single sample in a study of T cells in Graves' hyperthyroidism and ophthalmopathy. TCRdb called the multiplex PCR reads again in MiXCR, with one record for every CDR3 protein. The sample has some 800,000 distinct CDR3 sequences; about 38% are singletons. Specimen: blood. Receptor source: a man aged 18 to 29 with Graves' hyperthyroidism. CDR3s include the opening cysteine and the closing phenylalanine or tryptophan. A D gene is named only where the DNA matches it firmly. A row's size may be missing; if present it is once, few, many or a size class.

V gene	J gene	D gene	clone size	CDR3 DNA	CDR3 protein
TRBV12-3/TRBV12-4	TRBJ1-1	-	-	TGTGCCAGCAGCCCCACAGGAAGGAGGAGCACTGAAGCTTTCTTT	CASSPTGRRSTEAFF
TRBV19	TRBJ2-2	-	-	TGTGCCAGTAGTCCCCTGGACAACACCGGGGAGCTGTTTTTT	CASSPLDNTGELFF
TRBV2	TRBJ1-6	-	few	TGTGCCAGCAGTTCGGGGGAATCACCCCTCCACTTT	CASSSGESPLHF
TRBV15	TRBJ1-1	-	many	TGTGCCACCAGCAGAGATCTGGGTGGCACTGAAGCTTTCTTT	CATSRDLGGTEAFF
TRBV7-6	TRBJ2-5	TRBD2	-	TGTGCCAGCAGCCCTAGCGGGGTGGAGACCCAGTACTTC	CASSPSGVETQYF
TRBV3-1	TRBJ2-5	-	few	TGTGCCAGCAGCCAAGAGGGGCTCCCTGAAGAGACCCAGTACTTC	CASSQEGLPEETQYF
TRBV29-1	TRBJ2-1	-	-	TGCAGCGTTGTAGGTAGTCTGGGGCAGTTCTTC	CSVVGSLGQFF
TRBV20-1	TRBJ1-4	-	few	TGCAGTGTCAAGTACGCGACTAATGAAAAACTGTTTTTT	CSVKYATNEKLFF
TRBV20-1	TRBJ2-7	-	-	TGCAGTGCTAGTAAGGTCAACTCCCACGAGCAGTACTTC	CSASKVNSHEQYF
TRBV7-6	TRBJ2-7	TRBD2	few	TGTGCCAGCAGCTTAGCGAGAGTAGCGGGAGCCTACGAGCAGTACTTC	CASSLARVAGAYEQYF
TRBV2	TRBJ1-1	-	many	TGTGCCAGCAGGCGGGTGAACACTGAAGCTTTCTTT	CASRRVNTEAFF
TRBV29-1	TRBJ1-1	-	-	TGCAGCCAAGAAGGGTGGTACGGGGTCACTGAAGCTTTCTTT	CSQEGWYGVTEAFF
TRBV10-3	TRBJ1-4	-	-	TGTGCCAGCCGGCCGGATGGGAATGAAAAACTGTTTTTT	CASRPDGNEKLFF
TRBV20-1	TRBJ2-7	-	-	TGCAGTGTTGCTTCATTGGGGAATTTAGGGGAGCAGTACTTC	CSVASLGNLGEQYF
TRBV29-1	TRBJ2-5	TRBD1	many	TGCAGCGTTGATCGGACAGGCCAAGAGACCCAGTACTTC	CSVDRTGQETQYF
TRBV10-3	TRBJ2-7	-	-	TGTGCCAGCAGTCCTCCTTGGCGCGAGCAGTACTTC	CASSPPWREQYF
TRBV7-2	TRBJ1-5	-	many	TGTGCCAGCAGCTTAGCCGGTGGTGAGCAGCCCCAGCATTTT	CASSLAGGEQPQHF
TRBV9	TRBJ1-1	TRBD1	-	TGTGCCAGCAGTTGGACTACAGGGGGTCACACTGAAGCTTTCTTT	CASSWTTGGHTEAFF
TRBV20-1	TRBJ1-6	-	few	TGCAGTGCTAGAGATTTGGGAAATTCACCCCTCCACTTT	CSARDLGNSPLHF
TRBV12-3/TRBV12-4	TRBJ1-4	-	many	TGTGCCAGCAGTCTTCAGGGGCGGAAACTGTTTTTT	CASSLQGRKLFF
TRBV10-2	TRBJ1-1	-	many	TGCGCCAGCAGGACACAGGGGAACACTGAAGCTTTCTTT	CASRTQGNTEAFF
TRBV7-2	TRBJ2-7	-	-	TGTGCCAGCAGCTTATGGTCCTACTACGAGCAGTACTTC	CASSLWSYYEQYF
TRBV12-3/TRBV12-4	TRBJ1-5	-	-	TGTGCCAGCAGTTCCGGGACCGACTATCAGCCCCAGCATTTT	CASSSGTDYQPQHF
TRBV7-2	TRBJ1-1	-	-	TGTGCCAGCAGACCCTGGACAGAATATCCGGGCACTGAAGCTTTCTTT	CASRPWTEYPGTEAFF
TRBV2	TRBJ2-7	-	-	TGTGCCAGCAGTTACTCGGAGGGATACGTCTCCTACGAGCAGTACTTC	CASSYSEGYVSYEQYF
TRBV10-3	TRBJ1-2	-	-	TGTGCCATCAGGGACACCGGGGGCCTATACACCTTC	CAIRDTGGLYTF
TRBV5-6	TRBJ2-7	TRBD1	few	TGTGCCAGCAGCTGGGACAGCCTTTTCTACGAGCAGTACTTC	CASSWDSLFYEQYF
TRBV12-5	TRBJ1-3	-	-	TGTGCTAGTCCCCATGGAAACACCATATATTTT	CASPHGNTIYF
TRBV2	TRBJ1-2	-	many	TGTGCCAGCCCCGGGACGGCTTATGGCTACACCTTC	CASPGTAYGYTF
TRBV2	TRBJ1-5	-	-	TGTGCCAGCAGTTCAGAGGGGAGGATGAAGCCCCAGCATTTT	CASSSEGRMKPQHF
TRBV24-1	TRBJ2-5	-	-	TGTGCCAGCAGCTCGCAGGGGTATGCGGGAGAGACCCAGTACTTC	CASSSQGYAGETQYF
TRBV2	TRBJ2-6	TRBD2	-	TGTGCCAGCAGGGCCCGGGGGGGAACCTTATCTGGGGCCAACGTCCTGACTTTC	CASRARGGTLSGANVLTF
TRBV9	TRBJ2-5	TRBD2	few	TGTGCCAGCAGCGTAGATAGCGGGGGCAACCAAGAGACCCAGTACTTC	CASSVDSGGNQETQYF
TRBV19	TRBJ2-2	TRBD1	few	TGTGCCAGTAGTATAAATCCCGGGACAGTTTTTTTCGGGGAGCTGTTTTTT	CASSINPGTVFFGELFF
TRBV6-5	TRBJ2-7	TRBD1	-	TGTGCCAGCAGAGAGACAGGGGCCTACGAGCAGTACTTC	CASRETGAYEQYF
TRBV9	TRBJ2-5	TRBD2	-	TGCGCCAGCAGCCAGGCGGGCGGACTAGCGGGCCACCAAGAGACCCAGTACTTC	CASSQAGGLAGHQETQYF
TRBV19	TRBJ1-3	-	-	TGTGCCAGTAGTATTCGGCAGACCTCTGGAAACACCGTATATTTT	CASSIRQTSGNTVYF
TRBV6-1	TRBJ1-2	TRBD1	few	TGTGCCAGCAAAACGACAGGGACCAACTATGGCTACACCTTC	CASKTTGTNYGYTF
TRBV9	TRBJ2-7	TRBD2	few	TGTGCCAGCAGCCCCTGGACTAGCGGGAGGGCCGAGTGGAACGAGCAGTACTTC	CASSPWTSGRAEWNEQYF
TRBV12-3/TRBV12-4	TRBJ1-1	-	many	TGTGCCAGCAGCCCATTCGGGGGGGGAGCTTTCTTT	CASSPFGGGAFF
TRBV5-1	TRBJ2-7	TRBD1	-	TGCGCCAGCAGCGAGAGACAGGGCCCCGGCGAGCAGTACTTC	CASSERQGPGEQYF
TRBV7-2	TRBJ2-2	TRBD2	-	TGCGCCAGCAGCCAAACGACTAGCGGGGACACCGGGGAGCTGTTTTTT	CASSQTTSGDTGELFF
TRBV14	TRBJ1-6	-	-	TGTGCCAGCAGCCAAGAAGTTTTCGGGAACTCACCCCTCCACTTT	CASSQEVFGNSPLHF
TRBV29-1	TRBJ2-7	-	-	TGCAGCGTTGTGGAACCACAGGGCTCCTACGAGCAGTACTTC	CSVVEPQGSYEQYF
TRBV19	TRBJ2-2	-	many	TGTGCCAGTAACCTCCTAGCAATCGGGGAGCTGTTTTTT	CASNLLAIGELFF
TRBV2	TRBJ1-1	-	-	TGTGCCAGCATATCACGGGACTTTGAAGCTTTCTTT	CASISRDFEAFF
TRBV4-1	TRBJ1-4	-	few	TGCGCCAGCAGCCAAGATAGATGGGAAAAACTGTTTTTT	CASSQDRWEKLFF
TRBV25-1	TRBJ1-1	-	-	TGCGCCAGCAGCCAAGAGCCGCCAGGGTGGGAGCAGGACACTGAAGCTTTCTTT	CASSQEPPGWEQDTEAFF
TRBV5-1	TRBJ2-7	TRBD1	many	TGTGCCAGCAGCTTAGGGCCGGGACAGTCCTACGAGCAGTACTTC	CASSLGPGQSYEQYF
TRBV20-1	TRBJ2-6	TRBD1	-	TGCAGTGCTACCGTAACAGGGGGTTCGTCTTCGGGGGCCAACGTCCTGACTTTC	CSATVTGGSSSGANVLTF